This TCR beta chain is from a study of CD8+CD57+ T cells in acquired aplastic anemia. Overall study: Across the sorted CD4+ and CD8+ cells, DNA amounts averaged 3.2 ug.

According to the study, genomic DNA was the template for TCR beta VDJ and CDR3 profiling. TCRdb re-analysed the reads in MiXCR, keeping a single row per CDR3 protein. The sample shows 68,000 or so distinct CDR3 sequences, around half of them seen only once. The CDR3 runs to 14 residues. Germline V gives CDR1 SEHNR, CDR2 FQNEAQ (reference sequence). This clonotype has at least ten counts. Its antigen is still unknown. A read error may account for a junction end that differs from germline. Study observations and caveats: Sharing between patients and controls was observed for roughly 30 CD8+ CDR3 sequences. No significant patient-versus-control difference appeared in CD8+ Simpson's diversity.

Sequenced input: sorted CD4+, CD8+, or CD8+CD57+ T cells (not recorded which) from PBMCs. The rearrangement uses TRBV7-9 and TRBJ2-3; 8 bases align to TRBD2. The receptor's source is a human donor in good health, serving as a control. The CDR3 loop is CASSLAGRADTQYF. The CDR3 bases are TGTGCCAGCAGTTTAGCGGGGAGAGCAGATACGCAGTATTTT.